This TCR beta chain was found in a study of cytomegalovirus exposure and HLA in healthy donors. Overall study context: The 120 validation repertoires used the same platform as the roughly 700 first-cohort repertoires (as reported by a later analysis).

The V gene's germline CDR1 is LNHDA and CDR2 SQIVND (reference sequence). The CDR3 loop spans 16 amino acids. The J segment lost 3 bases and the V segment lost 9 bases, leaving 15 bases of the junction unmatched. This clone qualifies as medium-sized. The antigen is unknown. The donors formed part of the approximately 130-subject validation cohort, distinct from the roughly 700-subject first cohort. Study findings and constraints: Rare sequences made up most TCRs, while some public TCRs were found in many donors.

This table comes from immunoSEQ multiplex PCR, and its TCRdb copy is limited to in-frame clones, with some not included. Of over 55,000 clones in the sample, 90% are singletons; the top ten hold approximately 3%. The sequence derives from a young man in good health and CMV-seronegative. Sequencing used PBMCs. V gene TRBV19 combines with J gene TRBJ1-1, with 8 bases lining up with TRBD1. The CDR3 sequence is CASQDQGAIGYTEAFF. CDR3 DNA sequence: TGTGCCAGCCAAGACCAGGGGGCTATCGGGTACACTGAAGCTTTCTTT.